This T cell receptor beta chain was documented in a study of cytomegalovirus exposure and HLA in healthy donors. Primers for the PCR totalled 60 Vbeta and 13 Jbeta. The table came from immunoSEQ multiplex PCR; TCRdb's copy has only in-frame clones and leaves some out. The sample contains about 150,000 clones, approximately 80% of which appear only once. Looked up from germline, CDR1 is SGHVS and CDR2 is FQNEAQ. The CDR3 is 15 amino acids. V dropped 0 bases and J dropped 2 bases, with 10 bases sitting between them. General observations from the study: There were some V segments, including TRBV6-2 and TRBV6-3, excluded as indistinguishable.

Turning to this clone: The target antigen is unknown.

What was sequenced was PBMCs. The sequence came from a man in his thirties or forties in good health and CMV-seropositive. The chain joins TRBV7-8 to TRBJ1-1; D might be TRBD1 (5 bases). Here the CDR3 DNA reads TGTGCCAGCAGCTTAGCGAAACAGGAAAACACTGAAGCTTTCTTT. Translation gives CASSLAKQENTEAFF.